The present entry profiles one TCR beta chain with its context. Its cognate antigen is unknown. The data are from a study of T cell responses to AZD1222 COVID-19 vaccine. Between the trimmed V and J ends, which lost 0 bases and 5 bases, there was a span of 10 bases. The CDR3 runs to 14 residues. CDR1 and CDR2 from the germline V gene are WSHSY and SAAADI. Only in-frame clones appear in the TCRdb table, and some are missing; sequencing was by immunoSEQ multiplex PCR. The sample includes 120,000 or so clones, approximately 91% seen only once; the top ten take 25% to 35%. Study-wide results and limits: Repertoires were obtained only post-peak T cell response. Two AZD1222 doses significantly raised spike-specific TCR breadth and depth over controls. Donors in the cohort were predominantly white British and more often female, and clonal diversity was possibly underestimated. A reported finding is that nearly half of spike-specific TCRs target unmutated variant regions.

V usage is TRBV10-2 and J usage is TRBJ1-2; D gene ambiguous. The sequences come from peripheral blood, collected on day 0 of AZD1222 vaccination. The source of this sequence is an adult in good health. This chain's CDR3 is CASSESTGSYGYTF. The CDR3 coding sequence is TGCGCCAGCAGTGAGTCGACTGGGTCTTATGGCTACACCTTC.